This T cell receptor beta chain was sequenced during a study of memory CD4+ T cells and cytomegalovirus serostatus. Sequenced by immunoSEQ multiplex PCR; TCRdb stores in-frame clones only, minus some. The sample holds tens of thousands of clones, roughly 80% seen once. Worth noting for this clone: Its antigen is undetermined.

Single viable CD3+CD4+CD8-CD45RO+ cells were sorted as the memory CD4+ T cells. Regarding the study as a whole: The CMV-associated TCR signature appears largely within the CD4+ memory repertoire.

Sequencing input: memory CD4+ T cells from blood. The TCR sequence derives from an adult in good health and CMV-seronegative.

Here the CDR3 reads CASSKGQDPGSNEQYF. The CDR3 nucleotides are TGTGCCAGCAGCAAAGGTCAAGACCCGGGCTCGAACGAGCAGTACTTC. This chain connects TRBV21-1 to TRBJ2-7. TRBV21-1 is given as a pseudogene. The CDR3 totals 16 residues.